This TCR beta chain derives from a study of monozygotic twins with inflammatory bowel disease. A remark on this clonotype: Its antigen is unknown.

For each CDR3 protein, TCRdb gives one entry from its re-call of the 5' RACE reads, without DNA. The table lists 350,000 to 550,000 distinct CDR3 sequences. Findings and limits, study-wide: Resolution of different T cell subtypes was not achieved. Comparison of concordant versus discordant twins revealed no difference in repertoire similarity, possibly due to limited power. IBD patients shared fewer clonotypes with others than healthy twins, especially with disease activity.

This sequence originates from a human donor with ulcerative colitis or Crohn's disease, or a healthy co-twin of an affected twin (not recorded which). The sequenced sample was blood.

The CDR3 is CASSLATIPNTEAFF. The rearrangement joins TRBV7-9 to TRBJ1-1. CDR1 and CDR2 from the germline V gene are SEHNR and FQNEAQ (reference sequence). The CDR3 sequence is 15 residues long.